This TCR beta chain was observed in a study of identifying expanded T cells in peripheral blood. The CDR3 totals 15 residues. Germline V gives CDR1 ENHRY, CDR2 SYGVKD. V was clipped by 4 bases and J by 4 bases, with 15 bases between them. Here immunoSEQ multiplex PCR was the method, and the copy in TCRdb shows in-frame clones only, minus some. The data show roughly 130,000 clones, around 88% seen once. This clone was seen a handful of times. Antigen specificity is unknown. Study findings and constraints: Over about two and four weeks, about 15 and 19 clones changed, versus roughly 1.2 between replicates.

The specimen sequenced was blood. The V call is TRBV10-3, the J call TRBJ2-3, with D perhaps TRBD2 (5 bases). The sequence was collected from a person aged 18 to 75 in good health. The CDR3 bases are TGTGCCATCAGTGTACGGGGTAGTGGAGCAGATACGCAGTATTTT. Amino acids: CAISVRGSGADTQYF.